This T cell receptor beta chain was identified during a study of shared clonotypes between healthy human individuals. The CDR3 has 16 residues. The V gene end was trimmed by 5 bases and the J gene end by 2 bases; junction bases not matched to a gene: 5. Per the germline V gene, CDR1 is SGHVS and CDR2 is FNYEAQ. Sequencing used immunoSEQ multiplex PCR; TCRdb keeps in-frame clones, though not all of them. The repertoire includes some 2.1 million clones, 80% to 95% of them detected once, and 1.5% to 2% sits in the top ten. Naive CD8 isolation took CD45RO-negative cells positively selected for CCR7 and excluded terminally differentiated effector memory CD45RA+ cells.

The TCR originated in a young man in good health. Some clones in this sample may be carry-over from other donors' samples. V and J are TRBV7-6 and TRBJ2-3; 12 nucleotides align to TRBD2. The sample was naive CD8+ T cells from PBMCs. CDR3 sequence reads: CASSLGLAGHTDTQYF. The CDR3 coding sequence is TGTGCCAGCAGCCTGGGACTAGCGGGCCACACAGATACGCAGTATTTT.